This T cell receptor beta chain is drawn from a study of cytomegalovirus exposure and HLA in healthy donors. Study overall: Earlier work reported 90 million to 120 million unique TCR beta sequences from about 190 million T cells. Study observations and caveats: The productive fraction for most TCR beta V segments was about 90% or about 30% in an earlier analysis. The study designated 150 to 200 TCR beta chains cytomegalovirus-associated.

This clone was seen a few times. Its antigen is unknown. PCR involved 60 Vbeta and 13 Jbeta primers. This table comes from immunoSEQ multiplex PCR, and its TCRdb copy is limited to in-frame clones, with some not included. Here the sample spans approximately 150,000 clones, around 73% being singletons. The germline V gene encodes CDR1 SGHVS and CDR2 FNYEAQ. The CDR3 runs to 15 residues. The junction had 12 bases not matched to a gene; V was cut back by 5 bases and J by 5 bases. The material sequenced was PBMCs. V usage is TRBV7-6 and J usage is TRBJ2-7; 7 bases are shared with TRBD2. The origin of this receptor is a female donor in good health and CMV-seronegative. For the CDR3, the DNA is TGTGCCAGCAGCACATGGGCGGGAGTAGAGAACGAGCAGTACTTC. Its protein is CASSTWAGVENEQYF.